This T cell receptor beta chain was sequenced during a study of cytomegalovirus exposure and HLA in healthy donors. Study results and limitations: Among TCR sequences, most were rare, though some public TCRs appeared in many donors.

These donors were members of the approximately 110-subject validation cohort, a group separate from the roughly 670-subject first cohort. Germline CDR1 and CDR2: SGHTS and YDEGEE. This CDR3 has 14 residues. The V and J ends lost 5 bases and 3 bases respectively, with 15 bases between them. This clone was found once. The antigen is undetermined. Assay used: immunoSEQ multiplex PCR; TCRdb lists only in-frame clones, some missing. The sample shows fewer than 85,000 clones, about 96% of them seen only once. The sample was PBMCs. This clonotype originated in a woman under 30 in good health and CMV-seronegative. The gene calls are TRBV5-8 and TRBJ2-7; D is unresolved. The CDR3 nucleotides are TGTGCCAGCAGACATACCCCTTTCGACTACGAGCAGTACTTC. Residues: CASRHTPFDYEQYF.